This record covers a single T cell receptor (beta chain). This specimen belongs to a study of T cells in narcolepsy. Method: immunoSEQ multiplex PCR; TCRdb's copy keeps in-frame clones and lacks some. The table has approximately 25,000 clones, about 89% seen once; the top ten hold roughly 1.1%. The CDR3 length is 14 residues. The germline gives CDR1 MDHEN, CDR2 SYDVKM. V shed 5 bases and J shed 1 base, with 11 bases lying between them. The sample taken for sequencing was CD45RA- memory CD4+ T cells from PBMCs. This chain links TRBV28 with TRBJ1-1; D remains unclear. This TCR derives from a human donor with narcolepsy. CDR3 nucleotides: TGTGCCAGCAGTAATACTAAGGAGAACACTGAAGCTTTCTTT. This sequence encodes CASSNTKENTEAFF.